This entry describes one TCR beta chain. CDR3 size: 17 residues. The V and J ends lost 5 bases and 6 bases respectively, with 24 bases between them. Looked up from germline, CDR1 is SGHNT and CDR2 is YENEEA. This entry is derived from a study of blood T cell repertoires in COVID-19. Here immunoSEQ multiplex PCR was the method, and the copy in TCRdb shows in-frame clones only, minus some. This table holds 210,000 or so clones, 81% found once. The study drew participants aged about 18 to 89 years from fewer than 30 US areas. Clinical history as reported by participants underpinned cohort assignment. The chain carries TRBV11-3 and TRBJ2-3; D might be TRBD1 (5 bases). The sequenced material came from PBMCs or T cells enriched from blood (not recorded which). This receptor was taken from a woman in her forties or fifties with acute COVID-19. The CDR3 DNA follows: TGTGCCAGCAGCCTCCCGGGTAGGGGTTTTTTATCGGATACGCAGTATTTT. Amino acids: CASSLPGRGFLSDTQYF.